This T cell receptor beta chain was recorded in a study of beta chain features in type 1 diabetes. Isolated RNA was reverse transcribed in full, so expressed TCRB transcripts were sequenced. Repertoires were generated with immunoSEQ multiplex PCR, while TCRdb's copy carries only in-frame clones and drops some. The sample includes 300,000 to 450,000 clones, less than 20% seen only once; the top ten take about 0.045%. A sort by CD45RO/CCR7/CD25/CD127/CD95/CD27 yielded CD4+ naive, central memory, regulatory and stem cell-like memory cells. Germline CDR1 MNHNY, CDR2 SVGAGI (reference sequence). The CDR3 covers 14 residues. V gave up 2 bases and J gave up 7 bases; unmatched junction bases: 7. General study points: Patients' naive, central memory and regulatory TCRB repertoires appeared more alike than those of healthy donors. More deletions and fewer insertions at VDJ junctions were found in patients with type 1 diabetes.

Comment on this clone: No antigen is known for it.

Specimen: naive CD4+ T cells from blood. The receptor was derived from a woman aged 18-35 years in good health. The chain recombines TRBV6-6 with TRBJ1-2; 7 nucleotides line up with TRBD1. The CDR3 region is CASSYKTGRLGYTF. DNA for the CDR3: TGTGCCAGCAGTTACAAGACAGGGAGGCTTGGCTACACCTTC.